This T cell receptor beta chain is drawn from a study of T cells in Graves' hyperthyroidism and ophthalmopathy. Looking at the study overall: Blood was drawn when the patient was first diagnosed and still untreated.

RNA transcripts were the template for amplifying TCR beta CDR3 regions. A set of HTBI primers served as the primers for a first-round RT-PCR of the TCR CDR3. One entry per CDR3 protein results from TCRdb running MiXCR on the multiplex PCR reads. The table has fewer than 450,000 distinct CDR3 sequences, roughly 15% seen once. The CDR3 is 14 residues long. Germline CDR1 is SQVTM and CDR2 is ANQGSEA. Trimming took 3 bases from V and 5 from J, leaving 16 bases between them. General study findings and limits: The model identified upcoming ophthalmopathy a median about 7.1 months ahead of onset.

In this sample, this clonotype turned up many times. Its target is unknown. Disease duration under 2 months; hyperthyroidism patients were aged 18 to 65. The chain links TRBV29-1 to TRBJ1-2, with unresolved D. This sequence originates from a young woman with Graves' hyperthyroidism that later progressed to Graves' ophthalmopathy. Sequencing was performed on blood. CDR3 coding DNA: TGCAGCGTTGAGGCTGGGATAGTTTTGTATGGCTACACCTTC. This sequence encodes CSVEAGIVLYGYTF.